The rows below give T cell receptor beta chains drawn from one sample of a study of cytomegalovirus exposure and HLA in healthy donors. The protocol was immunoSEQ multiplex PCR, while the TCRdb copy is restricted to in-frame clones and leaves out a portion. This table holds 100,000 to 140,000 clones, roughly 80% found once. Sequences were obtained from PBMCs. The receptor set was obtained from a man under 40 in good health and CMV-seronegative. The CDR3 runs from the conserved cysteine through the conserved F or W. D genes are given only for firm matches. Size tells how often a clone was seen (once, few, many) or the class of an expanded clone, and some rows leave it out.

J,D,V,size,length,DNA,CDR3
TRBJ2-3,TRBD2,TRBV13,.,16,TGTGCCAGCAGCTTCCCTAGCGGGGGGGATGCAGATACGCAGTATTTT,CASSFPSGGDADTQYF
TRBJ1-5,.,TRBV2,.,13,TGTGCCAGCAGAGGAACAGGCAATCAGCCCCAGCATTTT,CASRGTGNQPQHF
TRBJ1-5,TRBD1,TRBV6-1,.,14,TGTGCCAGCAGTGAAACAGGGGGGAATCAGCCCCAGCATTTT,CASSETGGNQPQHF
TRBJ2-7,.,TRBV28,.,11,TGTGCCAGCAGTTTACTCGGCGAGCAGTACTTC,CASSLLGEQYF
TRBJ2-7,TRBD2,TRBV6-5,.,14,TGTGCCAGCGCAAGAACTAGCGGGAGTTACGAGCAGTACTTC,CASARTSGSYEQYF
TRBJ2-3,.,TRBV6-5,.,15,TGTGCCAGCAGACCCGGGACATTGAAGACAGATACGCAGTATTTT,CASRPGTLKTDTQYF
TRBJ2-5,TRBD1,TRBV18,.,14,TGTGCCAGCTCACCGGGACAGGGGTGGGAGACCCAGTACTTC,CASSPGQGWETQYF
TRBJ1-2,.,TRBV18,.,14,TGTGCCAGCTCACCAGAGGGTAGAATCTATGGCTACACCTTC,CASSPEGRIYGYTF
TRBJ1-2,TRBD1,TRBV29-1,.,14,TGCAGCGTGGAGGACAGGGGGCAAGACTATGGCTACACCTTC,CSVEDRGQDYGYTF
TRBJ1-2,TRBD1,TRBV7-6,.,13,TGTGCCAGCAGCTTAGGGACAGGCCGGGGCTACACCTTC,CASSLGTGRGYTF
TRBJ2-1,.,TRBV7-9,.,15,TGTGCCAGCAGCTTAATGGGGGGAGTCTACAATGAGCAGTTCTTC,CASSLMGGVYNEQFF
TRBJ2-5,.,TRBV19,.,13,TGTGCCAGTAGTATTGTCCTCAGGGAGACCCAGTACTTC,CASSIVLRETQYF
TRBJ2-1,TRBD1,TRBV9,.,15,TGTGCCAGCAGCCTTGCGGGACAGGGCCTCAATGAGCAGTTCTTC,CASSLAGQGLNEQFF
TRBJ2-1,.,TRBV29-1,.,15,TGCAGCGCCCATGCTCGGGGGAACTCCTACAATGAGCAGTTCTTC,CSAHARGNSYNEQFF
TRBJ2-5,TRBD2,TRBV2,.,15,TGTGCCAGCAGTGATGGACTAGCTCTCTTGGAGACCCAGTACTTC,CASSDGLALLETQYF
TRBJ1-2,TRBD1,TRBV2,once,18,TGTGCCAGCAGAAATACTTATACTCACAGGGGGGGAAAAGGTGGCTACACCTTC,CASRNTYTHRGGKGGYTF
TRBJ2-7,TRBD1,TRBV19,once,13,TGTGCCAGTAGTACTCCGGACAGGCCGGAGCAGTACTTC,CASSTPDRPEQYF
TRBJ1-2,TRBD1,TRBV29-1,.,14,TGCAGCGTCCCGGACAGGGGAAGAATCTATGGCTACACCTTC,CSVPDRGRIYGYTF
TRBJ2-5,.,TRBV5-1,.,14,TGCGCCAGCAGCATGGACACCCACGGGGAGACCCAGTACTTC,CASSMDTHGETQYF
TRBJ2-3,.,TRBV4-1,once,19,TGCGCCAGCAGCCAAGATCCTAGCACCACTGCCCCTAGCACAGATACGCAGTATTTT,CASSQDPSTTAPSTDTQYF
TRBJ2-1,.,TRBV11-2,.,14,TGTGCCAGCAGCTTAGTCAGGGGTGCCGATGAGCAGTTCTTC,CASSLVRGADEQFF
TRBJ2-7,TRBD2,TRBV2,.,14,TGTGCCAGCCTCTGGACTAGCGGTCCCTACGAGCAGTACTTC,CASLWTSGPYEQYF
TRBJ1-2,.,TRBV5-6,once,15,TGTGCCAGCAGCTCGGGACAACAGGGTAACTATGGCTACACCTTC,CASSSGQQGNYGYTF
TRBJ1-5,TRBD1,TRBV28,.,16,TGTGCCAGCAGTTTCCCGGACAGGGATAGCAATCAGCCCCAGCATTTT,CASSFPDRDSNQPQHF
TRBJ1-5,.,TRBV11-2,.,15,TGTGCCAGCAGCTTATCGCCGGGGGGTCATCAGCCCCAGCATTTT,CASSLSPGGHQPQHF
TRBJ2-7,.,TRBV29-1,.,12,TGCAGCGTCCGAAGGGGGACCTACGAGCAGTACTTC,CSVRRGTYEQYF
TRBJ2-2,TRBD1,TRBV18,.,13,TGTGCCAGCTCGGACAGGGGAGTCGGGGAGCTGTTTTTT,CASSDRGVGELFF
TRBJ1-1,.,TRBV6-5,.,14,TGTGCCAGCAGCAACAGGGTGATCAGCACTGAAGCTTTCTTT,CASSNRVISTEAFF
TRBJ2-3,.,TRBV6-4,.,13,TGTGCCAGCAGTGCTAGCGACACAGATACGCAGTATTTT,CASSASDTDTQYF
TRBJ2-7,.,TRBV15,once,14,TGTGCCACCAGCAAGATAAGTCAGGGCGTAGAGCAGTACTTC,CATSKISQGVEQYF
TRBJ2-7,TRBD1,TRBV7-9,.,13,TGTGCCAGCAGCTTGACAGGGGTCGGGGAGCAGTACTTC,CASSLTGVGEQYF
TRBJ2-7,.,TRBV27,.,13,TGTGCCAGCAGAGGCTCTAGCCCCTACGAGCAGTACTTC,CASRGSSPYEQYF
TRBJ1-2,TRBD1,TRBV30,.,12,TGTGCCTGGGCCGGGACAGGCTATGGCTACACCTTC,CAWAGTGYGYTF
TRBJ2-2,.,TRBV21-1,.,13,TGTGCCAGCAGGGGGGAGGCGTTCGGGGAGCTGTTTTTT,CASRGEAFGELFF
TRBJ2-1,.,TRBV2,.,13,TGTGCCAGCAGAGGGACTTCCTACAATGAGCAGTTCTTC,CASRGTSYNEQFF
TRBJ2-3,.,TRBV6-4,.,13,TGTGCCAGCAGCCACAGTTCCCAAGATACGCAGTATTTT,CASSHSSQDTQYF
TRBJ2-3,.,TRBV13,.,12,TGTGCCAGCAGCCCAGGGACAGATACGCAGTATTTT,CASSPGTDTQYF
TRBJ1-4,TRBD1,TRBV9,.,15,TGTGCCAGCAGCCCACAGGGGTCGTGGAGTGAAAAACTGTTTTTT,CASSPQGSWSEKLFF
TRBJ1-2,TRBD1,TRBV6-1,.,15,TGTGCCAGCAGTGATCGGTTGCGAGGGGGCAACGGCTACACCTTC,CASSDRLRGGNGYTF
TRBJ1-1,.,TRBV6-5,.,14,TGTGCCAGCAGTTACTCGACAGGGAACACTGAAGCTTTCTTT,CASSYSTGNTEAFF
TRBJ2-5,.,TRBV6-1,.,16,TGTGCCAGCAGTGCCCCAGGGCCCCCGCGGCAAGAGACCCAGTACTTC,CASSAPGPPRQETQYF
TRBJ2-2,.,TRBV6-5,.,14,TGTGCCAGCACCCCCCGGGGTCGCACCGGGGAGCTGTTTTTT,CASTPRGRTGELFF
TRBJ2-5,TRBD1,TRBV30,.,15,TGTGCCTGGAGCCGGGGACAGGGCTTACAAGAGACCCAGTACTTC,CAWSRGQGLQETQYF
TRBJ2-2,TRBD2,TRBV10-1,.,14,TGCGCCAGCAGTGGGGCGGGAGACCCCGGGGAGCTGTTTTTT,CASSGAGDPGELFF
TRBJ2-1,.,TRBV19,.,14,TGTGCCAGTAGTATTATGTCCGGTTACAATGAGCAGTTCTTC,CASSIMSGYNEQFF
TRBJ2-3,.,TRBV9,.,14,TGTGCCAGCAGCGACCGTCAGGGAGCGGGTACGCAGTATTTT,CASSDRQGAGTQYF
TRBJ1-1,.,TRBV5-1,once,16,TGCGCCAGCAGCTTGGGAGCAGGGCCGGAGAACACTGAAGCTTTCTTT,CASSLGAGPENTEAFF
TRBJ2-1,TRBD2,TRBV4-1,.,16,TGCGCCAGCAGCCCGCGAGGGACCGGGGGGGTTGGTGAGCAGTTCTTC,CASSPRGTGGVGEQFF
TRBJ1-5,TRBD1,TRBV30,.,15,TGTGCCTGGAGTGGAGACAGGGGGGGCAATCAGCCCCAGCATTTT,CAWSGDRGGNQPQHF
TRBJ2-5,.,TRBV7-3,.,13,TGTGCCAGCAGCCCCTCCGGCCAAGAGACCCAGTACTTC,CASSPSGQETQYF
TRBJ1-4,.,TRBV10-3,few,15,TGTGCCATCAGTGAGTCTTGGGGCAAGAGTGAAAAACTGTTTTTT,CAISESWGKSEKLFF
TRBJ2-6,.,TRBV5-1,.,17,TGCGCCAGCAGCTCCTTCGGGTTAAGCTCTGGGGCCAACGTCCTGACTTTC,CASSSFGLSSGANVLTF